This TCR beta chain was recovered during a study of blood T cell repertoires in COVID-19. The CDR3 has 14 residues. Looked up from germline, CDR1 is LNHDA and CDR2 is SQIVND (reference sequence). The germline V and J ends were trimmed by 3 bases and 7 bases, with 10 bases remaining between them. Here immunoSEQ multiplex PCR was the method, and the copy in TCRdb shows in-frame clones only, minus some. The table has roughly 50,000 clones, over 75% seen once. The chain employs TRBV19 and TRBJ1-6; D might be TRBD1 (6 bases). The receptor comes from a human donor in a cohort sampled during active COVID-19. Sequencing was done on a sample of peripheral blood. CDR3 region: CASSMSTGNSPLHF. The DNA of the CDR3 is TGTGCCAGTAGTATGTCAACAGGGAATTCACCCCTCCACTTT.